This TCR beta chain is drawn from a study of patients and donors after allogeneic stem cell transplantation. One entry per CDR3 protein results from TCRdb running MiXCR on the RT-PCR reads. The table has 900,000 to 1,000,000 distinct CDR3 sequences, about a sixth seen once. Trimming took off 0 bases at V and 5 bases at J, with 12 bases between the two ends. This CDR3 is 15 amino acids long. Germline V gene lookup returns CDR1 SGDLS and CDR2 YYNGEE. V usage is TRBV9 and J usage is TRBJ1-5; D unclear. This TCR was recovered from a human donor who was either an allogeneic HSCT recipient or a stem cell or donor lymphocyte infusion donor (not recorded which). It is not recorded whose cells these are; they may come from a transplant donor. Sequencing was done on a sample of blood, either unsorted or a sorted T cell fraction (not recorded which). The CDR3 DNA follows: TGTGCCAGCAGCGTAGCTGGCAGGCCATATCAGCCCCAGCATTTT. It yields the protein CASSVAGRPYQPQHF.